In this sample, the clone carrying this TCR beta chain is large. Its antigen is not identified. V gave up 1 base and J gave up 4 bases, with 8 bases separating them. The germline V gene has CDR1 SGHDN and CDR2 FVKESK. The CDR3 is made up of 15 amino acids. The data were obtained in a study of PD-1 blockade in classical Hodgkin lymphoma. Findings of the study overall: Complete responders possessed baseline diversity comparable to newly diagnosed patients. Exclusion applied to patients who initiated nivolumab less than 1 year following ASCT.

With no exception, relapse followed autologous stem cell transplantation in all patients, and brentuximab vedotin exposure varied. PBMCs, once thawed, yielded CD8+ T cells isolated by magnetic negative selection. Assay: immunoSEQ multiplex PCR; the TCRdb copy retains only in-frame clones and omits some. The data contain 10,000 to 15,000 clones, around 80% of them singletons. This TCR was sampled from a human donor with classical Hodgkin lymphoma. The chain couples TRBV14 to TRBJ2-6; D gene uncertain. Sequenced here: CD8+ T cells from blood, sampled at baseline. In DNA form, the CDR3 reads TGTGCCAGCAGCCAAGGTTGGAGCGGGGCCAACGTCCTGACTTTC. Protein: CASSQGWSGANVLTF.